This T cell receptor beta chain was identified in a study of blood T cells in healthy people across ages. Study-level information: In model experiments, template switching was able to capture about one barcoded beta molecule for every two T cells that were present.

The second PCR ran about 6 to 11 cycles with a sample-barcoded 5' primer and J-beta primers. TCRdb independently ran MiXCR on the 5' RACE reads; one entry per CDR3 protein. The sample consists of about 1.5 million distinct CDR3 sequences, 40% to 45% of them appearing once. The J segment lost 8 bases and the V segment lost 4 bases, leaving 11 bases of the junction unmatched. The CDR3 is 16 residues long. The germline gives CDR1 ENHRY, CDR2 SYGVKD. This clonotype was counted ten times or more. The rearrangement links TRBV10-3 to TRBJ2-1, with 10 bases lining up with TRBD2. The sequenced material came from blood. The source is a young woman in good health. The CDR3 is CAISGGLAELSDEQFF. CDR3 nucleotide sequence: TGTGCCATCAGTGGAGGACTAGCGGAACTCTCGGATGAGCAGTTCTTC.